The 30 T cell receptor beta chains below come from one sample, sequenced in a study of blood T cell repertoires in COVID-19. Assay: immunoSEQ multiplex PCR; the TCRdb copy retains only in-frame clones and omits some. The table has fewer than 250,000 clones, roughly 80% seen once. Sequences were obtained from peripheral blood. Every receptor here comes from a woman in her forties with active or convalescent COVID-19.

This clone was observed once. This chain links TRBV5-1 with TRBJ1-2; 7 bases fit TRBD1. The CDR3 spans 18 residues. With 1 base clipped from V and 2 bases from J, the junction kept 14 bases outside the gene matches. Looked up from germline, CDR1 is SGHRS and CDR2 is YFSETQ. The CDR3: CASSLSPVRDSGNYGYTF. CDR3 nucleotide sequence: TGCGCCAGCAGCTTGTCCCCGGTAAGGGACAGTGGAAACTATGGCTACACCTTC.

The chain employs TRBV5-1 and TRBJ2-1, with 10 bases identical to TRBD1. The germline gives CDR1 SGHRS, CDR2 YFSETQ. With 0 bases clipped from V and 6 bases from J, the junction kept 3 bases outside the gene matches. The CDR3 has 15 amino acids. For the CDR3, the DNA is TGCGCCAGCAGCTTGGGACAGGGGGCACTCAATGAGCAGTTCTTC. Its translation: CASSLGQGALNEQFF.

This chain joins TRBV4-2 and TRBJ1-1, with D possibly TRBD1 on 6 matching bases. The germline CDR1 and CDR2 sequences are LGHNA and YNFKEQ. The V gene lost 8 bases and the J gene lost 1 base, with 14 bases spanning the gap. The CDR3 has 14 amino acids. CDR3 sequence reads: CASVTGQKNTEAFF. Here the CDR3 DNA reads TGTGCCAGCGTAACGGGACAAAAGAACACTGAAGCTTTCTTT.

This clone was seen only a few times. The chain uses TRBV5-1 and TRBJ1-1, with D tentatively TRBD1 (6 bases). With 4 bases removed from V and 3 bases from J, the gap between germline ends came to 10 bases. The CDR3 is 13 residues long. CDR1 and CDR2 from the germline V gene are SGHRS and YFSETQ. CDR3 sequence (DNA): TGCGCCAGCAGCCAGGGACACGACACTGAAGCTTTCTTT. Amino acid sequence: CASSQGHDTEAFF.

V gene TRBV7-2 combines with J gene TRBJ2-1; 7 positions match TRBD1. With 3 bases clipped from V and 6 bases from J, the junction kept 8 bases outside the gene matches. The CDR3 is 15 amino acids. Germline V gene lookup returns CDR1 SGHTA and CDR2 FQGNSA. CDR3 DNA: TGTGCCAGCAGCTTTACAGGGGCCCGCCTCAATGAGCAGTTCTTC. Its protein is CASSFTGARLNEQFF.

The chain uses TRBV6-5 and TRBJ1-3, with TRBD1 matching over 7 bases. J lost 0 bases, V lost 5 bases, and 4 bases had no gene match. Per germline, CDR1 MNHEY and CDR2 SVGAGI. The CDR3 spans 15 residues. DNA for the CDR3: TGTGCCAGCAGTCGACAGGGCCTCTCTGGAAACACCATATATTTT. Amino acid sequence: CASSRQGLSGNTIYF.

The genes are TRBV28 and TRBJ2-7; 10 bases align to TRBD1. The germline CDR1 and CDR2 sequences are MDHEN and SYDVKM. The CDR3 totals 16 residues. The junction had 12 bases not matched to a gene; V was cut back by 3 bases and J by 7 bases. The CDR3 protein is CASSFGPGTGAYEQYF. CDR3 DNA sequence: TGTGCCAGCAGTTTCGGTCCCGGGACAGGGGCTTATGAGCAGTACTTC. The full variable domain, its missing parts supplied by reference TRBV28 and TRBJ2-7, is DVKVTQSSRYLVKRTGEKVFLECVQDMDHENMFWYRQDPGLGLRLIYFSYDVKMKEKGDIPEGYSVSREKKERFSLILESASTNQTSMYLCASSFGPGTGAYEQYFGPGTRLTVT.

The chain carries TRBV5-1 and TRBJ2-5; the D gene is possibly TRBD1 (6 bases). With 4 bases removed from V and 4 bases from J, the gap between germline ends came to 20 bases. Germline loops: CDR1 SGHRS, CDR2 YFSETQ. There are 16 residues in the CDR3. The chain's CDR3 is CASSANKRQVLETQYF. CDR3 coding DNA: TGCGCCAGCAGCGCAAATAAACGACAGGTTCTAGAGACCCAGTACTTC.

CDR3 amino acids: CAWSAGKGFEQYF. CDR3 DNA sequence: TGTGCCTGGAGTGCGGGCAAGGGGTTCGAGCAGTACTTC. This rearrangement joins TRBV30 to TRBJ2-7, with a tentative D call TRBD1 (5 bases). The CDR3 totals 13 residues. The V end was cut by 1 base, the J end by 6 bases, with 13 bases between. Germline V gene sequence: CDR1 GTSNPN, CDR2 SVGIG (reference sequence).

The J gene is TRBJ2-7, the V gene TRBV7-9, with 9 bases that match TRBD2. The V gene's germline CDR1 is SEHNR and CDR2 FQNEAQ (reference sequence). V lost 2 bases to trimming and J lost 7 bases; unmatched junction nucleotides: 9. This CDR3 comprises 15 residues. This chain's CDR3 is CASSLREAGGLEQYF. The CDR3 nucleotides read TGTGCCAGCAGCTTACGAGAAGCGGGAGGTCTTGAGCAGTACTTC.

The CDR3 region is CASSPPNQYNEQFF. In DNA, the CDR3 is TGTGCCAGCAGTCCGCCAAACCAGTACAATGAGCAGTTCTTC. The V gene is TRBV28, the J gene TRBJ2-1; unclear D gene. The CDR3 is 14 residues long. The germline V gene has CDR1 MDHEN and CDR2 SYDVKM. Trimming removed 5 bases from V and 4 bases from J, with 12 bases in between.

This clone was seen a single time. The chain recombines TRBV7-9 with TRBJ2-7; 9 nucleotides match TRBD1. Per germline, CDR1 SEHNR and CDR2 FQNEAQ (reference sequence). The CDR3 loop spans 15 amino acids. Germline trimming cut 1 base from V and 3 bases from J; bases unmatched to any gene: 4. For the CDR3, the DNA is TGTGCCAGCAGCTTAGATCAGGACAGGGGCTACGAGCAGTACTTC. Amino acid sequence: CASSLDQDRGYEQYF.

V is TRBV7-6 and J is TRBJ2-7, with a possible D match to TRBD2 (5 bases). The CDR3 is 15 amino acids. Per germline, CDR1 SGHVS and CDR2 FNYEAQ. The V end lost 5 bases, the J end lost 4 bases, and 18 bases lay between the germline ends. The CDR3 DNA reads as TGTGCCAGCAGCCCGATGAGTGGGAGTATATACGAGCAGTACTTC. Translated: CASSPMSGSIYEQYF.

This clone was counted only a few times. This chain joins TRBV5-4 and TRBJ2-2, with a weak D call TRBD2 (5 bases). This CDR3 comprises 16 residues. The V end was cut by 0 bases, the J end by 0 bases, with 9 bases between. The germline V gene encodes CDR1 SGHNT and CDR2 YYREEE (reference sequence). The CDR3 DNA sequence: TGTGCCAGCAGCTTGGGACTAAAGGCGAACACCGGGGAGCTGTTTTTT. Its translation is CASSLGLKANTGELFF. The full variable domain, its missing parts supplied by reference TRBV5-4 and TRBJ2-2, is ETGVTQSPTHLIKTRGQQVTLRCSSQSGHNTVSWYQQALGQGPQFIFQYYREEENGRGNFPPRFSGLQFPNYSSELNVNALELDDSALYLCASSLGLKANTGELFFGEGSRLTVL.

The genes are TRBV4-2 and TRBJ1-4; no reliable D call. The germline V gene has CDR1 LGHNA and CDR2 YNFKEQ. The CDR3 runs 17 residues. Trimming left V 0 bases short and J 5 bases short, with 16 bases between. The CDR3 spells CASSQEGDGGRNEKLFF. CDR3 DNA sequence: TGTGCCAGCAGCCAAGAGGGTGACGGAGGGCGAAATGAAAAACTGTTTTTT.

The chain links TRBV11-3 to TRBJ2-1; 10 bases line up with TRBD1. The V and J ends lost 0 bases and 5 bases, in that order; junction bases with no gene match: 4. Germline CDR1 reads SGHNT; CDR2 reads YENEEA. CDR3 length: 16 amino acids. The CDR3 coding sequence is TGTGCCAGCAGCTTAGATGGGACAGGGGCAAACAATGAGCAGTTCTTC. Its protein product is CASSLDGTGANNEQFF.

The chain has TRBV13 and TRBJ2-3; TRBD2 agrees at 11 bases. Germline lookup yields CDR1 PRHDT and CDR2 FYEKMQ (reference sequence). The length of the CDR3 is 20 residues. The V segment lost 5 bases and the J segment 2 bases; nucleotides outside the gene matches: 18. For the CDR3, the DNA is TGTGCCAGCAGCCGGAGACTAGCGGGACCGGAGGAAATCCACACAGATACGCAGTATTTT. Its translation: CASSRRLAGPEEIHTDTQYF.

CDR3 protein: CASSQQGGPGGNTIYF. The CDR3 DNA reads as TGTGCCAGCAGCCAACAGGGTGGCCCAGGTGGAAACACCATATATTTT. The V gene is TRBV3-1 (or the pseudogene TRBV3-2), the J gene TRBJ1-3, with D possibly being TRBD1 (5 bases). The germline V gene encodes CDR1 LGHDT and CDR2 YNNKEL (reference sequence). The V and J ends lost 2 bases and 3 bases respectively, with 14 bases between them. This CDR3 has 16 amino acids.

This clone has just a few counts. This chain links TRBV18 with TRBJ2-7, with 8 bases matching TRBD1. The CDR3 runs 14 residues. V gave up 2 bases and J gave up 5 bases; unmatched junction bases: 5. From germline, CDR1 is KGHSH and CDR2 LQKENI. The CDR3 spells CASSPTQGAHEQYF. The CDR3 DNA is TGTGCCAGCTCACCAACTCAGGGGGCCCACGAGCAGTACTTC.

V gene TRBV25-1 combines with J gene TRBJ2-1; 9 positions match TRBD2. Germline V gene sequence: CDR1 MGHDK, CDR2 SYGVNS. The length of the CDR3 is 15 residues. Trimming cost V 5 bases and J 4 bases; bases outside gene matches: 6. The CDR3 DNA reads TGTGCCAGCAGTCCCAGGACTAGCGATTACAATGAGCAGTTCTTC. Translating gives CASSPRTSDYNEQFF.

This chain joins TRBV10-2 and TRBJ2-7; 7 bases agree with TRBD2. Losses at the gene ends were 3 bases for V and 3 bases for J; bases not matched to a gene: 11. Germline V gene data show CDR1 as WSHSY and CDR2 as SAAADI. The CDR3 is 16 amino acids. This CDR3 is CASSDRLALRYYEQYF. For the CDR3, the DNA is TGCGCCAGCAGTGATCGACTAGCATTACGGTACTACGAGCAGTACTTC.

This clone was seen once. The chain employs TRBV25-1 and TRBJ1-2; 9 bases line up with TRBD1. Germline CDR1 MGHDK, CDR2 SYGVNS. Trimming removed 4 bases from V and 8 bases from J; junction bases left unmatched: 8. CDR3 length equals 14 residues. The CDR3 coding sequence is TGTGCCAGCAGTGCCGCCGGGACAGGGAGAGGCTACACCTTC. Translation: CASSAAGTGRGYTF.

This clone was detected once. The rearrangement uses TRBV24-1 and TRBJ2-1; the D gene is possibly TRBD1 (5 bases). The CDR3 consists of 16 residues. Per the germline V gene, CDR1 is KGHDR and CDR2 is SFDVKD. With 0 bases removed from V and 3 bases from J, the gap between germline ends came to 11 bases. The CDR3 loop reads CATSDLRAGLYNEQFF. CDR3 nucleotides: TGTGCCACCAGTGATTTGCGGGCAGGGCTCTACAATGAGCAGTTCTTC.

This clone was seen a few times. The gene calls are TRBV4-3 and TRBJ1-5; 8 bases align to TRBD1. Germline CDR1 is LGHNA and CDR2 is YSLEER. The CDR3 spans 15 residues. V lost 0 bases to trimming and J lost 9 bases; unmatched junction nucleotides: 7. The CDR3 region has the DNA TGCGCCAGCAGCCAAGATCTGACAGGGGAACGGCCCCAGCATTTT. Protein: CASSQDLTGERPQHF.

This chain uses TRBV12-3 or TRBV12-4 with TRBJ1-1; D not resolved. With 8 bases removed from V and 7 bases from J, the gap between germline ends came to 17 bases. This CDR3 has 13 amino acids. The CDR3 region is CASGQLGEDEAFF. Here the CDR3 DNA reads TGTGCCAGCGGTCAATTGGGAGAAGATGAAGCTTTCTTT.

This clone was detected once. The chain recombines TRBV15 with TRBJ1-6; D call uncertain. The CDR3 extends over 13 amino acids. V shed 2 bases and J shed 8 bases, with 7 bases lying between them. CDR1 LNHNV and CDR2 YYDKDF come from the germline V gene (reference sequence). The CDR3 sequence is CATSRLRDSPLHF. The CDR3 DNA is TGTGCCACCAGCAGACTTCGGGATTCACCCCTCCACTTT.

The J gene is TRBJ2-2, the V gene TRBV6-1; 10 bases map to TRBD2. Germline V CDR1 and CDR2: MNHNS, SASEGT. This CDR3 contains 16 residues. Trimming took 2 bases from V and 5 from J; bases not matched to a gene: 5. The CDR3 DNA reads TGTGCCAGCAGTGAAAGCGGGGGGGCTAGGACCGGGGAGCTGTTTTTT. Translating it yields CASSESGGARTGELFF.

The V gene is TRBV4-2, the J gene TRBJ2-3; a weak D match, TRBD2 (5 bases). V was pared by 1 base and J by 2 bases, with 16 bases between. This CDR3 has 17 amino acids. Germline CDR1 LGHNA, CDR2 YNFKEQ. The CDR3 region is CASSQGLDSQATDTQYF. The CDR3 nucleotides read TGTGCCAGCAGCCAAGGGTTGGACTCACAAGCCACAGATACGCAGTATTTT.

The chain combines TRBV11-2 with TRBJ1-5, with TRBD1 matching 7 bases. The germline CDR1 and CDR2 sequences are SGHAT and FQNNGV. V was pared by 5 bases and J by 5 bases, with 3 bases of the junction left unmatched. The CDR3 covers 13 residues. The CDR3 DNA is TGTGCCAGCAGCAGAACAGGGGATCAGCCCCAGCATTTT. This gives the protein CASSRTGDQPQHF.

This clone was observed a single time. The CDR3 is CASSLDPGLAGVQETQYF. The CDR3 coding sequence is TGCGCCAGCAGCTTGGACCCGGGACTAGCGGGGGTCCAAGAGACCCAGTACTTC. This chain uses TRBV5-1 with TRBJ2-5, with 14 bases fitting TRBD2. The germline V gene encodes CDR1 SGHRS and CDR2 YFSETQ. CDR3 length: 18 residues. After removal of 0 bases from V and 1 base from J, the junction contained 5 bases not matched to a gene.